Following are 31 T cell receptor beta chains from one sample sequenced in a study of OX40 agonist ivuxolimab in advanced cancers. Sequenced by immunoSEQ multiplex PCR; TCRdb stores in-frame clones only, minus some. The sample carries about 54,000 clones, approximately 88% recorded once. This specimen consisted of CD4+ or CD8+ T cells sorted from blood, obtained in a trial of the OX40 agonist ivuxolimab. The receptors were gathered from an adult with an advanced solid tumor such as melanoma, head and neck, liver or kidney cancer.

V usage is TRBV19 and J usage is TRBJ1-2; D uncertain. V lost 5 bases and J 7 bases, leaving 20 bases between the germline ends. Germline CDR1 LNHDA, CDR2 SQIVND (reference sequence). The length of the CDR3 is 15 residues. CDR3 nucleotide sequence: TGTGCCAGTAGTTCTACCCAGGACGGGAGAGGTGGCTACACCTTC. It specifies CASSSTQDGRGGYTF.

This sequence joins TRBV30 and TRBJ2-1; maybe TRBD2 (7 bases). The CDR3 runs to 14 residues. Trimming took 3 bases from V and 7 from J, leaving 16 bases between them. Looked up from germline, CDR1 is GTSNPN and CDR2 is SVGIG (reference sequence). CDR3 protein: CAWRKGGEYNEQFF. Here the CDR3 DNA reads TGTGCCTGGAGAAAGGGGGGGGAGTATAATGAGCAGTTCTTC.

The V gene is TRBV14, the J gene TRBJ2-7; perhaps TRBD2 as D (6 bases). V shed 0 bases and J shed 6 bases, with 15 bases lying between them. In germline, CDR1 is SGHDN, CDR2 FVKESK. CDR3 length: 15 amino acids. This chain's CDR3 is CASSQEGRQGPEQYF. The CDR3, as DNA: TGTGCCAGCAGCCAAGAAGGGAGGCAGGGCCCCGAGCAGTACTTC.

This clone appeared a single time. This chain connects TRBV7-6 to TRBJ1-1; a possible D gene is TRBD1 (6 bases). This CDR3 is 13 amino acids long. V dropped 5 bases and J dropped 11 bases, with 18 bases sitting between them. Looked up from germline, CDR1 is SGHVS and CDR2 is FNYEAQ. CDR3 bases: TGTGCCAGCAGCCCAGTGGGGGGGGGCGCGGCTTTCTTT. The encoded protein is CASSPVGGGAAFF. Supplemented by reference TRBV7-6 and TRBJ1-1, the full variable domain reads GAGVSQSPRYKVTKRGQDVALRCDPISGHVSLYWYRQALGQGPEFLTYFNYEAQQDKSGLPNDRFSAERPEGSISTLTIQRTEQRDSAMYRCASSPVGGGAAFFGQGTRLTVV.

This clone was detected once. The same CDR3 can be traced to other DNA sequences in this sample. The chain uses TRBV7-3 and TRBJ2-5, with D tentatively TRBD2 (5 bases). The CDR3 is made up of 13 amino acids. Germline V gene lookup returns CDR1 SGHTA and CDR2 FQGTGA. Trimming removed 2 bases at V and 2 bases at J, with 6 bases between. The CDR3 spells CASSLSGQETQYF. CDR3 nucleotides: TGTGCCAGCAGCTTATCGGGACAAGAGACCCAGTACTTC.

The CDR3 DNA reads as TGTGCCAGCAGTTTTGAGGGCAGGGGTTCCTACGAGCAGTACTTC. This codes for CASSFEGRGSYEQYF. This chain connects TRBV28 to TRBJ2-7; possible D gene TRBD1, 6 bases. Germline lookup yields CDR1 MDHEN and CDR2 SYDVKM. This CDR3 contains 15 residues. V lost 3 bases to trimming and J lost 1 base, with 13 bases between them.

In this sample, this clone turned up once. V is TRBV18 and J is TRBJ2-2, with 10 bases that match TRBD2. Germline CDR1 KGHSH, CDR2 LQKENI. Unmatched junction bases numbered 8, after V lost 2 bases and J lost 5 bases. There are 17 residues in the CDR3. DNA of the CDR3: TGTGCCAGCTCACCAAGTTCACTAGCGGGAAGGACCGGGGAGCTGTTTTTT. This encodes CASSPSSLAGRTGELFF.

V and J are TRBV5-1 and TRBJ2-7; 12 positions match TRBD1. The V gene end was trimmed by 4 bases and the J gene end by 2 bases; junction bases not matched to a gene: 7. Germline CDR1 is SGHRS and CDR2 is YFSETQ. The CDR3 extends over 16 amino acids. In nucleotides, the CDR3 is TGCGCCAGCAGCAGGGACAGGGGGCCCATTCCCTACGAGCAGTACTTC. It yields the protein CASSRDRGPIPYEQYF.

The rearrangement joins TRBV7-9 to TRBJ2-1, with D perhaps matching TRBD1 or TRBD2 (5 bases each). Germline-derived CDR1 and CDR2 are SEHNR and FQNEAQ (reference sequence). V was clipped by 2 bases and J by 6 bases, with 17 bases between them. The CDR3 covers 16 residues. The CDR3 DNA sequence: TGTGCCAGCAGCTTAATATCAGGGCGACGGGGCAATGAGCAGTTCTTC. Residues: CASSLISGRRGNEQFF.

This chain uses TRBV11-2 with TRBJ2-3; no definite D call. The CDR3 is 13 amino acids. Germline V gene sequence: CDR1 SGHAT, CDR2 FQNNGV. V was cut by 2 bases and J by 2 bases, with 5 bases left in between. The CDR3 reads CASSLSPTDTQYF. The DNA of the CDR3 is TGTGCCAGCAGCTTATCACCCACAGATACGCAGTATTTT.

The V gene is TRBV15, the J gene TRBJ1-1; D possibly corresponds to TRBD1 (5 bases). The V gene's germline CDR1 is LNHNV and CDR2 YYDKDF (reference sequence). V was shortened by 3 bases and J by 5 bases, with 10 bases between the two germline ends. The CDR3 loop spans 13 amino acids. The CDR3 sequence: CATSRFGGTEAFF. The CDR3 region has the DNA TGTGCCACCAGCAGGTTCGGGGGGACTGAAGCTTTCTTT.

V is TRBV4-1 and J is TRBJ1-5; the D gene is possibly TRBD1 (6 bases). The V end was cut by 0 bases, the J end by 7 bases, with 16 bases between. The germline V gene has CDR1 MGHRA and CDR2 YSYEKL. There are 16 residues in the CDR3. The CDR3 sequence: CASSQDWKGGEQPQHF. In nucleotides, the CDR3 is TGCGCCAGCAGCCAAGATTGGAAAGGGGGAGAGCAGCCCCAGCATTTT.

CDR3 coding DNA: TGTGCCAGCAGTCATTTGGGGGGGGCCCAAGAGACCCAGTACTTC. Its protein is CASSHLGGAQETQYF. The gene calls are TRBV7-6 and TRBJ2-5; tentative D call: TRBD2 (7 bases). This CDR3 region has 15 residues. The germline CDR1 and CDR2 sequences are SGHVS and FNYEAQ. Trimming took off 6 bases at V and 1 base at J, with 15 bases between the two ends.

The chain links TRBV29-1 to TRBJ2-3; no clear D gene. This CDR3 is built from 14 residues. V lost 3 bases to trimming and J lost 0 bases, with 10 bases between them. The germline gives CDR1 SQVTM, CDR2 ANQGSEA. DNA for the CDR3: TGCAGCGTTGAGGGCGGTCTCAGCACAGATACGCAGTATTTT. It codes for CSVEGGLSTDTQYF.

The chain carries TRBV7-3 and TRBJ1-1, with 7 bases fitting TRBD1. Per the germline V gene, CDR1 is SGHTA and CDR2 is FQGTGA. With 5 bases clipped from V and 4 bases from J, the junction kept 13 bases outside the gene matches. There are 16 residues in the CDR3. CDR3 sequence: CASSQGQGVLGTEAFF. The CDR3, as DNA: TGTGCCAGCAGCCAAGGGCAGGGGGTGCTGGGCACTGAAGCTTTCTTT.

V is TRBV15 and J is TRBJ1-4; 9 bases match TRBD1. CDR1 is LNHNV and CDR2 is YYDKDF in the germline V gene (reference sequence). V shed 1 base and J 8 bases; nucleotides not matched to a gene: 5. The CDR3 contains 15 residues. In DNA form, the CDR3 reads TGTGCCACCAGCAGAGGACAGGGGGTCTGGGAAAAACTGTTTTTT. Its protein is CATSRGQGVWEKLFF.

This chain uses TRBV6-5 with TRBJ2-7, with D hard to call. The CDR3 has 15 residues. V was shortened by 4 bases and J by 0 bases, with 13 bases between the two germline ends. Germline V gene lookup returns CDR1 MNHEY and CDR2 SVGAGI. CDR3 loop: CASSSAERSSYEQYF. CDR3 sequence (DNA): TGTGCCAGCAGTTCTGCTGAGAGGAGCTCCTACGAGCAGTACTTC.

The V call is TRBV5-1, the J call TRBJ2-7, with 12 nucleotides matching TRBD1. The CDR3 runs to 14 residues. With V trimmed by 4 bases and J by 6 bases, 5 bases remained unmatched. Germline V CDR1 and CDR2: SGHRS, YFSETQ. CDR3 region: CASSTGTGGSEQYF. The CDR3 DNA reads TGCGCCAGCAGCACAGGGACAGGGGGCTCCGAGCAGTACTTC.

The chain is built from TRBV2 and TRBJ2-4; D may be TRBD2 (6 bases). This CDR3 spans 14 amino acids. The V and J ends lost 6 bases and 8 bases respectively, with 17 bases between them. Germline V gene sequence: CDR1 SNHLY, CDR2 FYNNEI. For the CDR3, the DNA is TGTGCCAGCAGCGTCCTCGGGAGATCAGACATTCAGTACTTC. Translation: CASSVLGRSDIQYF. The full variable domain, in which reference TRBV2 and TRBJ2-4 provide the parts outside the CDR3, is EPEVTQTPSHQVTQMGQEVILRCVPISNHLYFYWYRQILGQKVEFLVSFYNNEISEKSEIFDDQFSVERPDGSNFTLKIRSTKLEDSAMYFCASSVLGRSDIQYFGAGTRLSVL.

The rearrangement uses TRBV5-6 and TRBJ2-1; D call uncertain. Germline V lookup: CDR1 SGHDT, CDR2 YYEEEE. The V gene lost 2 bases and the J gene lost 0 bases, with 6 bases spanning the gap. The length of the CDR3 is 14 residues. The CDR3: CASSFGSSYNEQFF. As DNA, the CDR3 is TGTGCCAGCAGCTTCGGTTCCTCCTACAATGAGCAGTTCTTC.

V and J are TRBV4-3 and TRBJ2-1; 7 bases line up with TRBD2. Trimming cost V 3 bases and J 2 bases; bases outside gene matches: 7. Germline CDR1 is LGHNA and CDR2 is YSLEER. This CDR3 is built from 16 residues. The CDR3 nucleotides are TGCGCCAGCAGCCATGTAACTAGCGAACCCTACAATGAGCAGTTCTTC. This codes for CASSHVTSEPYNEQFF.

Turning to this clone: Other DNA sequences in the same sample also yield this CDR3. The CDR3 sequence is CASSLSQETQYF. CDR3 in DNA: TGCGCCAGCAGCCTGTCCCAAGAGACCCAGTACTTC. The J gene is TRBJ2-5, the V gene TRBV5-1; D gene uncertain. Trimming took off 4 bases at V and 1 base at J, with 5 bases between the two ends. The CDR3 runs to 12 residues. Germline V lookup: CDR1 SGHRS, CDR2 YFSETQ. Supplemented by reference TRBV5-1 and TRBJ2-5, the full variable domain reads KAGVTQTPRYLIKTRGQQVTLSCSPISGHRSVSWYQQTPGQGLQFLFEYFSETQRNKGNFPGRFSGRQFSNSRSEMNVSTLELGDSALYLCASSLSQETQYFGPGTRLLVL.

The genes are TRBV6-5 and TRBJ2-7; D might be TRBD1 (5 bases). In germline, CDR1 is MNHEY, CDR2 SVGAGI. V was trimmed by 4 bases and J by 1 base, leaving 8 bases between them. The CDR3 covers 13 residues. The CDR3, as DNA: TGTGCCAGCAGTTCCCAGGGTTCCTACGAGCAGTACTTC. Residues: CASSSQGSYEQYF.

The J gene is TRBJ2-3, the V gene TRBV4-1, with 7 bases lining up with TRBD2. The length of the CDR3 is 15 residues. Trimming at V came to 3 bases and at J to 2 bases, leaving 5 bases not matched to a gene. Germline CDR1 and CDR2: MGHRA and YSYEKL. CDR3: CASSQLTSHTDTQYF. DNA for the CDR3: TGCGCCAGCAGCCAGTTGACTAGCCACACAGATACGCAGTATTTT.

This clone appeared once. V gene TRBV7-3 combines with J gene TRBJ2-2; 9 positions agree with TRBD2. Germline CDR1 reads SGHTA; CDR2 reads FQGTGA. Trimming took 3 bases from V and 4 from J; bases not matched to a gene: 9. CDR3 size: 17 residues. CDR3 DNA: TGTGCCAGCAGCTTTAAAATAGCGGGAGCGGGCACCGGGGAGCTGTTTTTT. This translates into CASSFKIAGAGTGELFF.

This chain joins TRBV6-6 and TRBJ1-1; D unresolved. Between the trimmed V and J ends, which lost 6 bases and 5 bases, there was a span of 7 bases. Germline loops: CDR1 MNHNY, CDR2 SVGAGI (reference sequence). The length of the CDR3 is 11 residues. DNA of the CDR3: TGTGCCAGCAGGAAAGTAACTGAAGCTTTCTTT. Its translation: CASRKVTEAFF.

The chain has TRBV19 and TRBJ1-2; tentatively, D is TRBD1 (5 bases). CDR3 length: 14 residues. V lost 5 bases and J lost 4, with 14 bases in between. The germline CDR1 and CDR2 sequences are LNHDA and SQIVND (reference sequence). The CDR3 DNA sequence: TGTGCCAGTAGTGGCGACAGAAACTCCTATGGCTACACCTTC. This translates into CASSGDRNSYGYTF. The variable domain in full, with the rest retrieved from reference TRBV19 and TRBJ1-2, is DGGITQSPKYLFRKEGQNVTLSCEQNLNHDAMYWYRQDPGQGLRLIYYSQIVNDFQKGDIAEGYSVSREKKESFPLTVTSAQKNPTAFYLCASSGDRNSYGYTFGSGTRLTVV.

Concerning this clone itself: This CDR3 is missing its conserved last phenylalanine or tryptophan, likely due to a read error. The rearrangement links TRBV5-6 to TRBJ2-7; unclear D gene. CDR1 is SGHDT and CDR2 is YYEEEE in the germline V gene. Between the trimmed V and J ends, which lost 0 bases and 3 bases, there was a span of 4 bases. This CDR3 is 12 amino acids long. The CDR3 coding sequence is TGTGCCAGCAGCTTGGGATTCTACGAGCAGTACCTC. Its translation: CASSLGFYEQYL.

The rearrangement uses TRBV19 and TRBJ2-1; D might be TRBD2 (6 bases). V was clipped by 4 bases and J by 7 bases, with 20 bases between them. This CDR3 contains 16 residues. The germline V gene has CDR1 LNHDA and CDR2 SQIVND (reference sequence). CDR3 in amino acids: CASSKFLATSGNEQFF. The CDR3 nucleotides are TGTGCCAGTAGTAAGTTTCTAGCGACGTCAGGGAATGAGCAGTTCTTC.

This chain uses TRBV5-1 with TRBJ2-1; D is possibly TRBD1 (5 bases). From germline, CDR1 is SGHRS and CDR2 YFSETQ. This CDR3 comprises 15 residues. Trimming cost V 0 bases and J 9 bases, with 16 bases left between them. The CDR3 loop reads CASSLAADSLPEQFF. CDR3 nucleotide sequence: TGCGCCAGCAGCTTGGCAGCAGACAGTCTCCCTGAGCAGTTCTTC.

The sample holds a few counts of this clone. The rearrangement uses TRBV7-9 and TRBJ1-1, with D possibly TRBD1 on 5 matching bases. The ends were cut back, 5 bases at V and 1 base at J, with 11 bases in the middle. Per germline, CDR1 SEHNR and CDR2 FQNEAQ (reference sequence). CDR3 size: 14 residues. CDR3 sequence: CASSPPTGNTEAFF. CDR3 coding DNA: TGTGCCAGCAGCCCTCCTACAGGGAACACTGAAGCTTTCTTT.